This paragraph reports one T cell receptor (beta chain). Its specificity is not known. Germline V gene data show CDR1 as ENHRY and CDR2 as SYGVKD. The length of the CDR3 is 13 residues. The V segment lost 6 bases and the J segment 6 bases; nucleotides outside the gene matches: 7. The sample comes from a study of cytomegalovirus exposure and HLA in healthy donors. General study findings and limits: Analyses of presence and absence presupposed an approximately uniform sequencing depth across donors.

With 60 Vbeta and 13 Jbeta primers, the PCR was carried out. The protocol was immunoSEQ multiplex PCR, while the TCRdb copy is restricted to in-frame clones and leaves out a portion. The sample holds 100,000 or so clones, nearly 80% seen once. Material for sequencing was PBMCs. The gene calls are TRBV10-3 and TRBJ1-2; 7 bases agree with TRBD1. The receptor comes from a young man in good health and CMV-seronegative. The CDR3 bases are TGTGCCATCAGGGCTACAGGGGATGATGGCTACACCTTC. Its protein is CAIRATGDDGYTF.